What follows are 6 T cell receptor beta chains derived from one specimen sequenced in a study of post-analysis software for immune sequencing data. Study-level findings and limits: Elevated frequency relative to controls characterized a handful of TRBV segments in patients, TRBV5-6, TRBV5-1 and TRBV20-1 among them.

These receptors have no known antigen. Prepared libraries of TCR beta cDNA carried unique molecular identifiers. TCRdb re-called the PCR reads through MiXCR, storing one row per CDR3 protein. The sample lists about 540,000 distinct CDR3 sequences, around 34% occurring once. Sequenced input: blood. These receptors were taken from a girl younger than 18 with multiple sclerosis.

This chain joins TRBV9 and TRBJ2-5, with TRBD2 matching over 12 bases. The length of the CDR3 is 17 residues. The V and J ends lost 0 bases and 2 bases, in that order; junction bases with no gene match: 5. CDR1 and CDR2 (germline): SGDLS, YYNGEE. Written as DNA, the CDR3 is TGTGCCAGCAGCGTAGATCCTAGCGGGGGGGCACAAGAGACCCAGTACTTC. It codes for CASSVDPSGGAQETQYF.

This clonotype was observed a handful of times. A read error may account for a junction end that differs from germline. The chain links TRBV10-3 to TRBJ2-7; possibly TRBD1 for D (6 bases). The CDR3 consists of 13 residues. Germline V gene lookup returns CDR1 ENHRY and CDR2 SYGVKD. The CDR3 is CATSADSSYEQYF. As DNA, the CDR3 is TGTGCCACCAGTGCGGACAGCTCCTACGAGCAGTACTTC.

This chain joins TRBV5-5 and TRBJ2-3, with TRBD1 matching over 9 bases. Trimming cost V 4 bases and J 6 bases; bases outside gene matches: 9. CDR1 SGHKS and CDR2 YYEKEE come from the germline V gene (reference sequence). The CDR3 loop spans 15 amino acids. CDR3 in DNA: TGTGCCAGCAGCCCCGGGACAGGGAATTACGATACGCAGTATTTT. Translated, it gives CASSPGTGNYDTQYF.

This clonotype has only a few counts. CDR3 DNA: TGTGCCAGCAGTCCCCCAATCGGGGATACGCAGTATTTT. This encodes CASSPPIGDTQYF. V gene TRBV12-3 or TRBV12-4 combines with J gene TRBJ2-3; no clear D gene. This CDR3 is 13 amino acids long. V was trimmed by 5 bases and J by 6 bases, leaving 12 bases between them.

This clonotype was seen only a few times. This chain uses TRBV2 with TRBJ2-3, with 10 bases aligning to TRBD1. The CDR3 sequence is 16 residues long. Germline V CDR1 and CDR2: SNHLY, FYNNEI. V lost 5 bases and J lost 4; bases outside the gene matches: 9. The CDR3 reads CASSYRDRGLPDTQYF. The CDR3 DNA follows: TGTGCCAGCAGTTACCGGGACAGGGGACTGCCAGATACGCAGTATTTT. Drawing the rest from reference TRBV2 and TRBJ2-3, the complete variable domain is EPEVTQTPSHQVTQMGQEVILRCVPISNHLYFYWYRQILGQKVEFLVSFYNNEISEKSEIFDDQFSVERPDGSNFTLKIRSTKLEDSAMYFCASSYRDRGLPDTQYFGPGTRLTVL.

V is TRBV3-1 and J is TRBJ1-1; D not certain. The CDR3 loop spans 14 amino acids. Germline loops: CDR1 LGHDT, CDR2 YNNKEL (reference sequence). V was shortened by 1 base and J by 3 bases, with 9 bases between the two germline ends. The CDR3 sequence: CASSQGTLDTEAFF. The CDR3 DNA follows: TGTGCCAGCAGCCAAGGGACCCTTGACACTGAAGCTTTCTTT.